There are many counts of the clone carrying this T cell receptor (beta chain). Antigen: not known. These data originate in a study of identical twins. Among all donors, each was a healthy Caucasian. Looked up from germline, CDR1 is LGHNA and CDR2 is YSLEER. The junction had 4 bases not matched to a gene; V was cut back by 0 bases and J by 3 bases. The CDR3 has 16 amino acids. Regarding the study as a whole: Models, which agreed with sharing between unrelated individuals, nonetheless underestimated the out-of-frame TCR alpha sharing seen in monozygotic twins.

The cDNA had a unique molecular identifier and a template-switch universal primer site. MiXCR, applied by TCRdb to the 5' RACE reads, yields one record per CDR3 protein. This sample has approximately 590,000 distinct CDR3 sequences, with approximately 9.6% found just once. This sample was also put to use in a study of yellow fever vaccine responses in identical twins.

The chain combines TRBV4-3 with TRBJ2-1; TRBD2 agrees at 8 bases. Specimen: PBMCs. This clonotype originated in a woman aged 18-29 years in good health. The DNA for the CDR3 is TGCGCCAGCAGCCAAGACCGACTAGCGATCTACAATGAGCAGTTCTTC. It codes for CASSQDRLAIYNEQFF.